Sequencing of this T cell receptor (beta chain) was carried out in a study of blood T cell repertoires in COVID-19. Study-wide context: PBMCs, B-cell-depleted T cells, or T cells were the source of the cDNA or gDNA that made up the material.

The germline CDR1 and CDR2 sequences are SGHRS and YFSETQ. The CDR3 length is 17 residues. V lost 4 bases to trimming and J lost 4 bases; unmatched junction nucleotides: 13. TCRdb's table, derived via immunoSEQ multiplex PCR, lists solely in-frame clones and lacks some. The repertoire holds roughly 390,000 clones, with around 87% as singletons. The sequence came from a woman in her twenties or thirties with COVID-19, enrolled during active disease. V is TRBV5-1 and J is TRBJ2-2; 7 nucleotides align to TRBD1. The sample was peripheral blood. The CDR3 is CASSEGPTRQGTGELFF. The CDR3 bases are TGCGCCAGCAGCGAGGGACCCACCAGACAGGGCACCGGGGAGCTGTTTTTT.